Listed below are T cell receptor beta chains from one sample, sequenced in a study of cytomegalovirus exposure and HLA in healthy donors. TCRdb's table, derived via immunoSEQ multiplex PCR, lists solely in-frame clones and lacks some. The sample records fewer than 300,000 clones, under 90% being singletons. The specimen was PBMCs. These receptors were taken from a girl aged 2-10 years in good health and CMV-seronegative. Both conserved end residues are part of each CDR3. Fields, in order: D gene, V gene, J gene, clone size, CDR3 protein, CDR3 DNA. D genes are given only for firm matches. The size entry is marked missing in some rows and otherwise reads once, few, many or a size class.

TRBD1,TRBV6-4,TRBJ2-1,-,CASSGTDQSNEQFF,TGTGCCAGCAGCGGGACAGACCAGAGCAATGAGCAGTTCTTC
TRBD2,TRBV6-5,TRBJ2-7,-,CASRLAGGPPYEQYF,TGTGCCAGCAGGTTAGCGGGAGGGCCCCCCTACGAGCAGTACTTC
-,TRBV10-3,TRBJ2-5,-,CAIRGPGETQYF,TGTGCCATCAGGGGCCCGGGGGAGACCCAGTACTTC
-,TRBV29-1,TRBJ2-7,-,CSVTGPRTSSYEQYF,TGCAGCGTTACCGGGCCAAGAACTAGCTCCTACGAGCAGTACTTC
-,TRBV9,TRBJ1-2,-,CASSVGGGAYGYTF,TGTGCCAGCAGCGTAGGGGGGGGAGCTTATGGCTACACCTTC
TRBD2,TRBV2,TRBJ2-7,once,CASSQGLAGDEQYF,TGTGCCAGCAGCCAAGGGTTAGCGGGAGACGAGCAGTACTTC
-,TRBV29-1,TRBJ2-7,-,CSVVQTYEQYF,TGCAGCGTTGTACAGACGTACGAGCAGTACTTC
-,TRBV2,TRBJ2-1,-,CASSSGGYNEQFF,TGTGCCAGCAGTTCAGGAGGTTACAATGAGCAGTTCTTC
TRBD1,TRBV7-3,TRBJ2-1,-,CASSLQGGSYNEQFF,TGTGCCAGCAGCCTACAGGGGGGATCCTACAATGAGCAGTTCTTC
-,TRBV6-4,TRBJ2-7,-,CASSDTSGHPEQYF,TGTGCCAGCAGTGATACGTCAGGTCACCCCGAGCAGTACTTC
-,TRBV6-1,TRBJ1-6,-,CASSEAQGSPLHF,TGTGCCAGCAGTGAGGCCCAGGGTTCACCCCTCCACTTT
TRBD1,TRBV19,TRBJ1-2,-,CASSIDTRPRTGGYTF,TGTGCCAGTAGTATAGATACAAGGCCAAGGACAGGGGGCTACACCTTC
TRBD1,TRBV7-9,TRBJ2-7,-,CSSSLRQGANTHEQYF,TGTTCCAGCAGCCTCCGACAGGGGGCAAATACGCACGAGCAGTACTTC
TRBD1,TRBV18,TRBJ1-2,-,CASSRDRVGFGYTF,TGTGCCAGCTCACGGGACAGGGTTGGGTTTGGCTACACCTTC
-,TRBV18,TRBJ2-7,-,CASSPPSQGEYEQYF,TGTGCCAGCTCACCACCTTCACAGGGCGAGTACGAGCAGTACTTC
TRBD1,TRBV27,TRBJ2-2,once,CASSFLSSGQGLSGELFF,TGTGCCAGCAGTTTCCTGTCCTCCGGACAGGGATTGTCCGGGGAGCTGTTTTTT
-,TRBV6-5,TRBJ2-7,-,CASRVDRSSTYEQYF,TGTGCCAGCAGGGTCGACAGGAGCTCAACCTACGAGCAGTACTTC
TRBD1,TRBV27,TRBJ1-2,once,CASSLRGRVGYGYTF,TGTGCCAGCAGTTTGAGGGGGCGTGTAGGCTATGGCTACACCTTC
-,TRBV7-3,TRBJ2-3,-,CASSLAGGATTDTQYF,TGTGCCAGCAGCTTAGCTGGCGGGGCGACGACAGATACGCAGTATTTT
TRBD2,TRBV11-2,TRBJ2-2,-,CASSSRRRAGGRNTGELFF,TGTGCCAGCAGCTCCAGACGGCGGGCGGGAGGGAGGAACACCGGGGAGCTGTTTTTT
TRBD1,TRBV19,TRBJ1-1,-,CASKRGWDRNTEAFF,TGTGCCAGTAAGCGGGGGTGGGACAGGAACACTGAAGCTTTCTTT
TRBD2,TRBV4-2,TRBJ2-7,once,CASSQVGTSGLFEQYF,TGTGCCAGCAGCCAAGTCGGGACTAGCGGGTTGTTCGAGCAGTACTTC
-,TRBV28,TRBJ2-1,-,CASSLAPGVYNEQFF,TGTGCCAGCAGTTTAGCGCCAGGGGTATACAATGAGCAGTTCTTC
-,TRBV18,TRBJ2-7,-,CASSRDSYEQYF,TGTGCCAGCTCCCGGGACTCCTACGAGCAGTACTTC
-,TRBV9,TRBJ2-3,-,CASSPTGTDTQYF,TGTGCCAGCAGCCCAACAGGGACAGATACGCAGTATTTT
TRBD1,TRBV7-9,TRBJ1-2,-,CASRREGAATLHYGYTF,TGTGCCAGCAGACGTGAGGGGGCAGCGACGCTTCACTATGGCTACACCTTC
TRBD2,TRBV7-6,TRBJ2-7,-,CASSLMAEGGGAGGLYEQYF,TGTGCCAGCAGCTTAATGGCGGAGGGAGGTGGAGCGGGAGGTCTGTACGAGCAGTACTTC
TRBD1,TRBV6-5,TRBJ1-2,-,CASSSPDRHRGYTF,TGTGCCAGCAGTTCCCCGGACAGGCACCGGGGCTACACCTTC
-,TRBV7-9,TRBJ2-2,-,CASSRGSGTTGELFF,TGTGCCAGCAGCCGGGGGAGCGGGACAACCGGGGAGCTGTTTTTT
-,TRBV7-9,TRBJ1-5,-,CASSLGAPIEPQHF,TGTGCCAGCAGCTTAGGGGCTCCTATAGAGCCCCAGCATTTT
-,TRBV11-2,TRBJ2-5,-,CASSWSGAGTETQYF,TGTGCCAGCAGCTGGAGTGGAGCTGGTACGGAGACCCAGTACTTC
TRBD1,TRBV4-1,TRBJ1-5,-,CASSQGVPGQGVYSNQPQHF,TGCGCCAGCAGCCAAGGGGTCCCGGGACAGGGGGTTTATAGCAATCAGCCCCAGCATTTT
TRBD1,TRBV5-1,TRBJ1-4,-,CASSLEGRGPEKLFF,TGCGCCAGCAGCTTGGAGGGAAGGGGGCCTGAAAAACTGTTTTTT
-,TRBV5-1,TRBJ1-1,-,CASTWGPINTEAFF,TGCGCCAGCACCTGGGGGCCGATAAACACTGAAGCTTTCTTT
-,TRBV6-1,TRBJ1-5,-,CASNTLDSYNQPQHF,TGTGCCAGCAACACCCTGGACAGTTACAATCAGCCCCAGCATTTT
-,TRBV20-1,TRBJ2-7,-,CSARLDYEQYF,TGCAGTGCACGACTAGACTACGAGCAGTACTTC
TRBD1,TRBV11-2,TRBJ1-2,few,CASSLETGGYGYTF,TGTGCCAGCAGCTTAGAGACAGGGGGTTATGGCTACACCTTC
-,TRBV27,TRBJ2-3,-,CASSLSNGGGTDTQYF,TGTGCCAGCAGTTTATCAAATGGCGGAGGCACAGATACGCAGTATTTT
-,TRBV5-6,TRBJ1-1,-,CASSLETVTEAFF,TGTGCCAGCAGCTTAGAGACAGTCACTGAAGCTTTCTTT
TRBD1,TRBV7-7,TRBJ2-2,few,CASSLRQGAVAGELFF,TGTGCCAGCAGCTTAAGACAGGGGGCTGTCGCCGGGGAGCTGTTTTTT
-,TRBV27,TRBJ2-7,-,CASRPTSSREQYF,TGTGCCAGCAGGCCGACTAGTTCTCGGGAGCAGTACTTC
-,TRBV7-2,TRBJ2-1,-,CASSSRGVHEQFF,TGTGCCAGCAGCTCTCGGGGAGTGCATGAGCAGTTCTTC
-,TRBV7-3,TRBJ1-1,-,CASSLHRHRENTEAFF,TGTGCCAGCAGCTTACACCGGCACAGGGAGAACACTGAAGCTTTCTTT
-,TRBV4-1,TRBJ2-5,-,CASSQLDSPGTQYF,TGCGCCAGCAGCCAACTGGACAGCCCGGGGACCCAGTACTTC
-,TRBV5-4,TRBJ2-1,-,CASSLASSNEQFF,TGTGCCAGCAGCTTGGCTAGCTCCAATGAGCAGTTCTTC
TRBD2,TRBV13,TRBJ2-3,-,CASSPGGGTDTQYF,TGTGCCAGCAGCCCCGGGGGGGGCACAGATACGCAGTATTTT
-,TRBV10-3,TRBJ2-7,-,CAISGSSYEQYF,TGTGCCATCAGCGGGAGTAGTTACGAGCAGTACTTC
-,TRBV11-1,TRBJ1-2,-,CASSSQEISNYGYTF,TGTGCCAGCAGCTCACAGGAAATCTCTAACTATGGCTACACCTTC
-,TRBV6-1,TRBJ2-1,-,CASRGTGDTVEQFF,TGTGCCTCACGGGGGACGGGAGATACGGTTGAGCAGTTCTTC
TRBD1,TRBV18,TRBJ2-4,few,CASSFIGTGENIQYF,TGTGCCAGCTCATTTATCGGGACAGGGGAAAACATTCAGTACTTC
-,TRBV4-1,TRBJ2-6,-,CASSPDRDSTGANVLTF,TGCGCCAGCAGCCCCGATCGCGATTCGACTGGGGCCAACGTCCTGACTTTC
-,TRBV5-1,TRBJ2-6,-,CASSLMPSTAGANVLTF,TGCGCCAGCAGCTTGATGCCGTCAACTGCTGGGGCCAACGTCCTGACTTTC